The T cell receptor beta chain under discussion was sequenced for a study of sequential checkpoint blockade in melanoma. The treatment here: randomized to nivolumab then ipilimumab (arm A) or the reverse (arm B). This CDR3 contains 14 residues. V trimming: 5 bases; J trimming: 9 bases; junction bases outside the gene matches: 6. In germline, CDR1 is SGHDT, CDR2 YYEEEE. Clones were sequenced by immunoSEQ multiplex PCR, and TCRdb holds only the in-frame ones, with some missing. The sample has some 11,000 clones; 78% are singletons. The chain links TRBV5-6 to TRBJ1-6; 9 bases agree with TRBD1. The sample consisted of CD8+ T cells sorted from blood (inferred from file names), taken from a patient given nivolumab and ipilimumab in sequence. The sequence was collected from a human donor with melanoma. The CDR3 is CASRIGTGSSPLHF. For the CDR3, the DNA is TGTGCCAGCAGGATTGGGACAGGGAGTTCACCCCTCCACTTT.